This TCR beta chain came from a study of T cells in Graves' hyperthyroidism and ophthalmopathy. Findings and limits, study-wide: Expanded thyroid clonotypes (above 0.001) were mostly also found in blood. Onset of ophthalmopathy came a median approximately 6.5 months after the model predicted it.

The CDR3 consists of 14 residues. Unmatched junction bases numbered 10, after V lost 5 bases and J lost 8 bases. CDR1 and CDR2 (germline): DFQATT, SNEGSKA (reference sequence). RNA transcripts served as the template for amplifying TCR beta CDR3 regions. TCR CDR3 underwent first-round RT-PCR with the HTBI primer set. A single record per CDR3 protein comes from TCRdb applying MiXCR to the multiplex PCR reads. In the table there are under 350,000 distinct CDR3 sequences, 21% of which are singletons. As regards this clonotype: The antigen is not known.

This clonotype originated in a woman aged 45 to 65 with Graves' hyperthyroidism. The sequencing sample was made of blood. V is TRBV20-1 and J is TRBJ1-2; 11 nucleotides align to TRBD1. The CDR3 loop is CSAGQGAIDSGYTF. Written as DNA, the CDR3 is TGCAGTGCTGGACAGGGGGCGATTGACTCCGGCTACACCTTC.